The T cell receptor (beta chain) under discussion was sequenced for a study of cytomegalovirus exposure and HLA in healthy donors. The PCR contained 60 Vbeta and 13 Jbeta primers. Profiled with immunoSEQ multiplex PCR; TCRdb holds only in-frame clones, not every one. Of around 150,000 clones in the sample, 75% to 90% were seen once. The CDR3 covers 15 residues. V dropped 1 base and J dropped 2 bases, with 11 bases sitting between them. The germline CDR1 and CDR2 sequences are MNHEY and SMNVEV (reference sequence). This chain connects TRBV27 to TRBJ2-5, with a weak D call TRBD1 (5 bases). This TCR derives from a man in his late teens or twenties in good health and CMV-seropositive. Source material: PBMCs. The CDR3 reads CASSLYNAGQETQYF. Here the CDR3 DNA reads TGTGCCAGCAGTTTATATAACGCAGGGCAAGAGACCCAGTACTTC.